This T cell receptor beta chain stems from a study of control samples from healthy donors and cancer patients. Only in-frame clones appear in the TCRdb table, and some are missing; sequencing was by immunoSEQ multiplex PCR. The table lists about 160,000 clones, 93% of them singletons. The CDR3 loop spans 13 amino acids. V shed 6 bases and J 3 bases; nucleotides not matched to a gene: 5. Germline V gives CDR1 SQVTM, CDR2 ANQGSEA. Sequenced: blood. The chain couples TRBV29-1 to TRBJ1-5, with 7 bases aligning to TRBD1. The sequence was collected from a man aged 18 to 29 in good health. CDR3 protein: CSVRDSPNQPQHF. The CDR3 region has the DNA TGCAGCGTCCGGGACAGCCCCAATCAGCCCCAGCATTTT. The variable domain in full, with the rest retrieved from reference TRBV29-1 and TRBJ1-5, is SAVISQKPSRDICQRGTSLTIQCQVDSQVTMMFWYRQQPGQSLTLIATANQGSEATYESGFVIDKFPISRPNLTFSTLTVSNMSPEDSSIYLCSVRDSPNQPQHFGDGTRLSIL.